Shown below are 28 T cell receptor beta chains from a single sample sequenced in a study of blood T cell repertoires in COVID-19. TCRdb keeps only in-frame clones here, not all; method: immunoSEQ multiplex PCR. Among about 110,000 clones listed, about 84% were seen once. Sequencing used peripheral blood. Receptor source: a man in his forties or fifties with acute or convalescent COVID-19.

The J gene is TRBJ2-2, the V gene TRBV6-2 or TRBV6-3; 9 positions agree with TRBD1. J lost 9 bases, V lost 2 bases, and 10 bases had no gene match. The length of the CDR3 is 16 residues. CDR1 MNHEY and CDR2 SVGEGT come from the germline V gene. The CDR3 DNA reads TGTGCCAGCAGTTACCTTGGACAGGGGAAATACCGGGAGCTGTTTTTT. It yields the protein CASSYLGQGKYRELFF.

The CDR3 region is CASSPTAGGENTGELFF. The CDR3 DNA reads TGTGCCAGCAGCCCTACAGCGGGGGGCGAGAACACCGGGGAGCTGTTTTTT. The chain uses TRBV5-4 and TRBJ2-2, with 9 bases identical to TRBD2. Germline trimming cut 4 bases from V and 1 base from J; bases unmatched to any gene: 8. Germline assignment: CDR1 SGHNT and CDR2 YYREEE (reference sequence). The CDR3 spans 17 residues.

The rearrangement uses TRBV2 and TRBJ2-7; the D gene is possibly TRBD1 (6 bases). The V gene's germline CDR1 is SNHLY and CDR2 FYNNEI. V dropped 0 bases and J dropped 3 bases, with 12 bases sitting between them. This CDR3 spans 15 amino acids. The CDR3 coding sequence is TGTGCCAGCAGTGAAGCGGGGGCGGTTAACTACGAGCAGTACTTC. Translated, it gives CASSEAGAVNYEQYF.

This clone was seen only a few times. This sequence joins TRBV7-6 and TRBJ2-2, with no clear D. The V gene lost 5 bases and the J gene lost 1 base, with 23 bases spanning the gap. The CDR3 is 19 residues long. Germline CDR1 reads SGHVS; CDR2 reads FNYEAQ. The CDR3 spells CASSANLGLAVKNTGELFF. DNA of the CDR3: TGTGCCAGCAGCGCCAACCTCGGGTTGGCGGTGAAGAACACCGGGGAGCTGTTTTTT.

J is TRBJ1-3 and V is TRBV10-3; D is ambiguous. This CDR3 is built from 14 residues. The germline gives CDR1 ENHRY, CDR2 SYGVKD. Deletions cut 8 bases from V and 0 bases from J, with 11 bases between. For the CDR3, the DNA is TGTGCCATCGGCGCCAGAGGCTCTGGAAACACCATATATTTT. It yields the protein CAIGARGSGNTIYF.

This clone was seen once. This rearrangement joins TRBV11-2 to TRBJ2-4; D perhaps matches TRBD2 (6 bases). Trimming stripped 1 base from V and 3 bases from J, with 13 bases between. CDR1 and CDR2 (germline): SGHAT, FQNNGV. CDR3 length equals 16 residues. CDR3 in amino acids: CASSLVTLRGKNIQYF. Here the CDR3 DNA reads TGTGCCAGCAGCTTAGTGACCCTGCGGGGCAAAAACATTCAGTACTTC.

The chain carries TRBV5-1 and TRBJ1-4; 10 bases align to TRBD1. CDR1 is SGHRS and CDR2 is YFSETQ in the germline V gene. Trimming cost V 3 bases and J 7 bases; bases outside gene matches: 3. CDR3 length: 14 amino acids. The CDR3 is CASSYRDRGEKLFF. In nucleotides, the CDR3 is TGCGCCAGCAGCTACCGGGACAGGGGTGAAAAACTGTTTTTT.

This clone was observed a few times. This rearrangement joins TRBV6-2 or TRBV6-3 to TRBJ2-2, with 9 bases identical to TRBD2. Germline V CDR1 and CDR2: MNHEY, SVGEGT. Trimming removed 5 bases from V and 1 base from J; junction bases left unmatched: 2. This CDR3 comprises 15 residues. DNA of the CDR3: TGTGCCAGCAGTCGACTAGCGGTGAACACCGGGGAGCTGTTTTTT. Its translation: CASSRLAVNTGELFF.

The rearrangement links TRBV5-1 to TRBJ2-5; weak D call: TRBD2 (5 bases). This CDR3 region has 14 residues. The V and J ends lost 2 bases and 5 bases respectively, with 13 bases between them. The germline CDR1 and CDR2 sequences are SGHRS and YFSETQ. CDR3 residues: CASSFSGPGETQYF. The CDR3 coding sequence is TGCGCCAGCAGCTTTTCCGGGCCGGGGGAGACCCAGTACTTC.

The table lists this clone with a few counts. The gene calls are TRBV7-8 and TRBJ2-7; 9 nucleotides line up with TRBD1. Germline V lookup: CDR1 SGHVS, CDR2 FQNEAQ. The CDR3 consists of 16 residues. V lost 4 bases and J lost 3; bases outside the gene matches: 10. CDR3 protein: CASSSRPGQGGYEQYV. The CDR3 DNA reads TGTGCCAGCAGCTCTCGACCGGGACAGGGTGGCTACGAGCAGTACGTC.

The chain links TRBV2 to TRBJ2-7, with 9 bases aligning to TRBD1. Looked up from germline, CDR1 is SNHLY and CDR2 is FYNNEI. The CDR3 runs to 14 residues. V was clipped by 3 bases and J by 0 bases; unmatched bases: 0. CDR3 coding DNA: TGTGCCAGCAGTGAGGGACAGGGCTCCTACGAGCAGTACTTC. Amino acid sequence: CASSEGQGSYEQYF.

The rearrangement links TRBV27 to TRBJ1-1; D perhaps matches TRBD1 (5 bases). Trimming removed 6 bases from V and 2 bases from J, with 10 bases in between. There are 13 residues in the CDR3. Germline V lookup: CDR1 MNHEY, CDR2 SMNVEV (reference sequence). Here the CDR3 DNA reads TGTGCCAGCAGGAAGGGGTTTAACACTGAAGCTTTCTTT. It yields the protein CASRKGFNTEAFF.

Here the CDR3 reads CASSPTATTAETQYF. The DNA for the CDR3 is TGCGCCAGCAGCCCGACAGCTACTACAGCGGAGACCCAGTACTTC. The chain links TRBV4-1 to TRBJ2-5, with D perhaps TRBD1 (5 bases). Germline values: CDR1 MGHRA, CDR2 YSYEKL. This CDR3 has 15 residues. V was clipped by 4 bases and J by 5 bases, with 17 bases between them.

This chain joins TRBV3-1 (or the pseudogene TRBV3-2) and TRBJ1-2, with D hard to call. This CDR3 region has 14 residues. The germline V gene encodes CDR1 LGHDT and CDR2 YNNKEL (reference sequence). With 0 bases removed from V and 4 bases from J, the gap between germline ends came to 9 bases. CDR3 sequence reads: CASSQDPLGYGYTF. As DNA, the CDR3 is TGTGCCAGCAGCCAAGATCCGCTAGGCTATGGCTACACCTTC.

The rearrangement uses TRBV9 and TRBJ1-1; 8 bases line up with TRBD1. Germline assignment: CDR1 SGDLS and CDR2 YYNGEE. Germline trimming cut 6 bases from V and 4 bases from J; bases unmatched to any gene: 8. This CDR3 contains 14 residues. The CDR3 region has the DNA TGTGCCAGCAACCCAGGGGGCAGGGGCACTGAAGCTTTCTTT. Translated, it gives CASNPGGRGTEAFF.

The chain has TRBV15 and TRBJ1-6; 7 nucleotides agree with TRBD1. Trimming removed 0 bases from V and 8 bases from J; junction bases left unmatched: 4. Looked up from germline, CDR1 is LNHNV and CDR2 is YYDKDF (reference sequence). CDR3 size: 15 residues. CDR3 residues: CATSRETGSYSPLHF. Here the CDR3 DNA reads TGTGCCACCAGCAGAGAGACAGGGTCATATTCACCCCTCCACTTT.

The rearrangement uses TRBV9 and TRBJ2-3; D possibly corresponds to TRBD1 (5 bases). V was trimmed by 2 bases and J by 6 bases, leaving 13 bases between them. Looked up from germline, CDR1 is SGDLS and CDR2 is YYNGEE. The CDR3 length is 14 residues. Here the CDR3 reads CASSVSRAGDTQYF. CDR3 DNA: TGTGCCAGCAGCGTTAGCAGGGCAGGGGATACGCAGTATTTT.

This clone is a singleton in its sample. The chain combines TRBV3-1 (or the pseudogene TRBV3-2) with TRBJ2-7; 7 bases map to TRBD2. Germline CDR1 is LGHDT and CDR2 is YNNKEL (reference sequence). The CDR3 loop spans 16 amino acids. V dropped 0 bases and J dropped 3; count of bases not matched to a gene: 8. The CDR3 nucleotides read TGTGCCAGCAGCCAAGATTTGGCTAGCGGCGGCTACGAGCAGTACTTC. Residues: CASSQDLASGGYEQYF.

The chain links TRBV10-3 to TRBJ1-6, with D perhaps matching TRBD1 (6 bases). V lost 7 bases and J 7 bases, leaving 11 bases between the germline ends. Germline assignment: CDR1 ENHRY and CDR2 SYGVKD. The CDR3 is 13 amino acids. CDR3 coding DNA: TGTGCCATCACGCAGGGGATAAATTCACCCCTCCACTTT. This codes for CAITQGINSPLHF.

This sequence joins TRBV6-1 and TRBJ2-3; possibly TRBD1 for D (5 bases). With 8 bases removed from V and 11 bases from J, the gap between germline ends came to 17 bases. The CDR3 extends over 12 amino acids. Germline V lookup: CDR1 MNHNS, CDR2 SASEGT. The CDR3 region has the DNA TGTGCCAGCGGTGGCCCAGGGTCAGGGCAGTATTTT. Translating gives CASGGPGSGQYF.

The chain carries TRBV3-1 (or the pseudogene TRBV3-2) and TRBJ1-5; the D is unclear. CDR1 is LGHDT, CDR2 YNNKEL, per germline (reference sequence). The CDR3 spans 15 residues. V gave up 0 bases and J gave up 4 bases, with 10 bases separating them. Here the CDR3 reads CASSQDMSANQPQHF. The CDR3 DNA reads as TGTGCCAGCAGCCAAGATATGTCCGCGAATCAGCCCCAGCATTTT.

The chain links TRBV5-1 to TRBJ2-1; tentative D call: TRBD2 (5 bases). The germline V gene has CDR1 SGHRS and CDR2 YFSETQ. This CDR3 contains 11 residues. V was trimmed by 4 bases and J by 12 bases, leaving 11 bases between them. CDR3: CASSADFGQFF. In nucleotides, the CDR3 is TGCGCCAGCAGCGCGGACTTTGGGCAGTTCTTC.

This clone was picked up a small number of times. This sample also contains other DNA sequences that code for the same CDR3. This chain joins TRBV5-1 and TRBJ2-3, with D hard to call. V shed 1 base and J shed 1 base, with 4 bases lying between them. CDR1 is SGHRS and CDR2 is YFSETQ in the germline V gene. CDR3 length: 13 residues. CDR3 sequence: CASSLIGTDTQYF. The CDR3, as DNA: TGCGCCAGCAGCTTGATAGGCACAGATACGCAGTATTTT.

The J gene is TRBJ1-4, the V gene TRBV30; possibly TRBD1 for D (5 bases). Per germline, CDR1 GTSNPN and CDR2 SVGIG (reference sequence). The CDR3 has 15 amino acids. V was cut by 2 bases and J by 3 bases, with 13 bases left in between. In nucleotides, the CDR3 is TGTGCCTGGAGTCCCAAGGGGATCGCTAATGAAAAACTGTTTTTT. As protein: CAWSPKGIANEKLFF.

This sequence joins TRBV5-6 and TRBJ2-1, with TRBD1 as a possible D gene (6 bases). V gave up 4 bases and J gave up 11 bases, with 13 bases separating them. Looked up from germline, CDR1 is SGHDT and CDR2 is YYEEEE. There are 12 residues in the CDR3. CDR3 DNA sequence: TGTGCCAGCAGCGTTGGCGGACAGAAGCAGTTCTTC. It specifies CASSVGGQKQFF.

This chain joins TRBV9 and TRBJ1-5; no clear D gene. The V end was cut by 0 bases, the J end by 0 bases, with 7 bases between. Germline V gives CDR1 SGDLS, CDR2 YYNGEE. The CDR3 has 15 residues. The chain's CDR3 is CASSVGVNSNQPQHF. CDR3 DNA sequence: TGTGCCAGCAGCGTAGGAGTAAATAGCAATCAGCCCCAGCATTTT.

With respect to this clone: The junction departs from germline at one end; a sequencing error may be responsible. The CDR3 DNA reads as TGTGCCAGCAGCCGGGGGGACCAGGACACTGGCTTC. It translates to CASSRGDQDTGF. The chain uses TRBV12-3 or TRBV12-4 and TRBJ1-2; tentative D call: TRBD1 (5 bases). CDR3 length: 12 residues.

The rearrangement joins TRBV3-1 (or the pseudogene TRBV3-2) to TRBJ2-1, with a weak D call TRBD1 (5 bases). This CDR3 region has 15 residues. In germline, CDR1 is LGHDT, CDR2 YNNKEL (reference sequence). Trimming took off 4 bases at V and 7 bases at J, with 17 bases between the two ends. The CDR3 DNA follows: TGTGCCAGCAGCCCCAGGGTAGAGAAGGGAAATGAGCAGTTCTTC. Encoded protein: CASSPRVEKGNEQFF.